This T cell receptor beta chain is from a study of cytomegalovirus exposure and HLA in healthy donors. This clone was detected only a few times. PCR involved 60 Vbeta and 13 Jbeta primers. Sequencing was performed with immunoSEQ multiplex PCR; in TCRdb, only in-frame clones are kept and a portion is missing. The sample lists more than 150,000 clones, over 60% seen once, with over 13% in the top ten. Trimming removed 5 bases at V and 5 bases at J, with 9 bases between. Germline V gene sequence: CDR1 MNHEY, CDR2 SVGAGI. The CDR3 spans 12 residues. V gene TRBV6-5 combines with J gene TRBJ1-2; D is uncertain. The sequencing sample was made of PBMCs. The receptor comes from a man between 50 and 59 years old in good health and CMV-seropositive. The CDR3 coding sequence is TGTGCCAGCAGTGAAACTGGTTATGGCTACACCTTC. It yields the protein CASSETGYGYTF.